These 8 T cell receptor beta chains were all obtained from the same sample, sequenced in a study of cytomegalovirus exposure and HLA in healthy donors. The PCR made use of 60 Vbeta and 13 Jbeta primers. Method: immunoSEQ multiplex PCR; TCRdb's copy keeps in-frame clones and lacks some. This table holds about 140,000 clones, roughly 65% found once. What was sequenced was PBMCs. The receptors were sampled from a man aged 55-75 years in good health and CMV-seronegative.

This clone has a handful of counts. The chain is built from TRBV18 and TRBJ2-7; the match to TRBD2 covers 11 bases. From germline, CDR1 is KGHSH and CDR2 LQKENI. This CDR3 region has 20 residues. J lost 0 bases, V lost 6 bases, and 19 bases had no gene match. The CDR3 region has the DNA TGTGCCAGCTCCGAAGAAGTTCCGGGACTAGCGGTCCTCAGCTCCTACGAGCAGTACTTC. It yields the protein CASSEEVPGLAVLSSYEQYF.

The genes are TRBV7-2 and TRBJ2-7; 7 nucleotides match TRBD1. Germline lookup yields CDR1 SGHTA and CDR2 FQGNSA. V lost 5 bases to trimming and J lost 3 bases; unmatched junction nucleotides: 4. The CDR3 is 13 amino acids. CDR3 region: CASSPGQDYEQYF. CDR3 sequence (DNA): TGTGCCAGCAGCCCCGGACAGGACTACGAGCAGTACTTC. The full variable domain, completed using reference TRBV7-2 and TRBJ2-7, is GAGVSQSPSNKVTEKGKDVELRCDPISGHTALYWYRQSLGQGLEFLIYFQGNSAPDKSGLPSDRFSAERTGGSVSTLTIQRTQQEDSAVYLCASSPGQDYEQYFGPGTRLTVT.

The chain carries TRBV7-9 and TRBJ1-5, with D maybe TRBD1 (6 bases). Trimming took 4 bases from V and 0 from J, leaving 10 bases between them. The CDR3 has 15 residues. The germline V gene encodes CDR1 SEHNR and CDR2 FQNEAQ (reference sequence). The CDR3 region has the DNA TGTGCCAGCAGCTCGGACAGTCTTAGCAATCAGCCCCAGCATTTT. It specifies CASSSDSLSNQPQHF.

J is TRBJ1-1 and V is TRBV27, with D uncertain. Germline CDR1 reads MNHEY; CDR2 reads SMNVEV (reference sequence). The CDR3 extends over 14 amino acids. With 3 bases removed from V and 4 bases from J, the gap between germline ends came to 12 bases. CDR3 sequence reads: CASSFDPPGTEAFF. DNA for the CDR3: TGTGCCAGCAGTTTTGATCCCCCGGGCACTGAAGCTTTCTTT.

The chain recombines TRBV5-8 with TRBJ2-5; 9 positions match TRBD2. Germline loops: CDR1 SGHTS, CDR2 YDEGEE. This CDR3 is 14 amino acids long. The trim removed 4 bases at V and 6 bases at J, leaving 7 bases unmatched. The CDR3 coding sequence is TGTGCCAGCAGCCTACCTAGCGGGACGAAGACCCAGTACTTC. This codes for CASSLPSGTKTQYF.

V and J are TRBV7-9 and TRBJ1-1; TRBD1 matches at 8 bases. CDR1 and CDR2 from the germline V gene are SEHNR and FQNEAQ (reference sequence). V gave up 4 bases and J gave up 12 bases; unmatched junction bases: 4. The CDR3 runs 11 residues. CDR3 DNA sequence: TGTGCCAGCAGCTCGGACAGGGTGACTTTCTTT. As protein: CASSSDRVTFF.

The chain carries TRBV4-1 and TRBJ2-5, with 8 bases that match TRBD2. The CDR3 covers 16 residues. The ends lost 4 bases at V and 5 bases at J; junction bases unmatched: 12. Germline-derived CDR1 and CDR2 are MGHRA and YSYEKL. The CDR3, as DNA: TGCGCCAGCAGCCCGCTCGCCGGCGGGAGGAGGGAGACCCAGTACTTC. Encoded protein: CASSPLAGGRRETQYF.

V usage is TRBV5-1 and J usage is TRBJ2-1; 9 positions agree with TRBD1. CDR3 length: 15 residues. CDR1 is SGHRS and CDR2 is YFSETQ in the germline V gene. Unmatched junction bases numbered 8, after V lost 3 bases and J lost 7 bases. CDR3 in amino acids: CASSSPGTGNNEQFF. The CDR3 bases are TGCGCCAGCAGCTCCCCCGGGACAGGGAATAATGAGCAGTTCTTC.